A single T cell receptor beta chain is shown here with its context. Its antigen is undetermined. Thawed PBMCs were FACS-sorted into unstimulated CD4+CD25+CD127- regulatory T cells, CD4+CD25- non-regulatory cells, CD4 and CD8 cells. The CDR3 is 13 residues long. The ends were cut back, 5 bases at V and 5 bases at J, with 10 bases in the middle. Germline loops: CDR1 SGHTA, CDR2 FQGNSA. Measured with immunoSEQ multiplex PCR; TCRdb has only the in-frame clones, and not every one. The repertoire has about 240,000 clones, roughly 80% of them found once; the top ten carry 0.64%. The data were obtained in a study of Tregs in tolerant kidney transplant recipients. Study-level findings and limits: Validation in larger populations is needed because few patients were studied.

The V gene is TRBV7-2, the J gene TRBJ1-5; D is possibly TRBD1 (6 bases). Material: CD4+ T cells from blood. This sequence was found in a human donor in good health. The CDR3 loop reads CASSQTGHQPQHF. DNA for the CDR3: TGTGCCAGCAGCCAGACAGGACATCAGCCCCAGCATTTT.